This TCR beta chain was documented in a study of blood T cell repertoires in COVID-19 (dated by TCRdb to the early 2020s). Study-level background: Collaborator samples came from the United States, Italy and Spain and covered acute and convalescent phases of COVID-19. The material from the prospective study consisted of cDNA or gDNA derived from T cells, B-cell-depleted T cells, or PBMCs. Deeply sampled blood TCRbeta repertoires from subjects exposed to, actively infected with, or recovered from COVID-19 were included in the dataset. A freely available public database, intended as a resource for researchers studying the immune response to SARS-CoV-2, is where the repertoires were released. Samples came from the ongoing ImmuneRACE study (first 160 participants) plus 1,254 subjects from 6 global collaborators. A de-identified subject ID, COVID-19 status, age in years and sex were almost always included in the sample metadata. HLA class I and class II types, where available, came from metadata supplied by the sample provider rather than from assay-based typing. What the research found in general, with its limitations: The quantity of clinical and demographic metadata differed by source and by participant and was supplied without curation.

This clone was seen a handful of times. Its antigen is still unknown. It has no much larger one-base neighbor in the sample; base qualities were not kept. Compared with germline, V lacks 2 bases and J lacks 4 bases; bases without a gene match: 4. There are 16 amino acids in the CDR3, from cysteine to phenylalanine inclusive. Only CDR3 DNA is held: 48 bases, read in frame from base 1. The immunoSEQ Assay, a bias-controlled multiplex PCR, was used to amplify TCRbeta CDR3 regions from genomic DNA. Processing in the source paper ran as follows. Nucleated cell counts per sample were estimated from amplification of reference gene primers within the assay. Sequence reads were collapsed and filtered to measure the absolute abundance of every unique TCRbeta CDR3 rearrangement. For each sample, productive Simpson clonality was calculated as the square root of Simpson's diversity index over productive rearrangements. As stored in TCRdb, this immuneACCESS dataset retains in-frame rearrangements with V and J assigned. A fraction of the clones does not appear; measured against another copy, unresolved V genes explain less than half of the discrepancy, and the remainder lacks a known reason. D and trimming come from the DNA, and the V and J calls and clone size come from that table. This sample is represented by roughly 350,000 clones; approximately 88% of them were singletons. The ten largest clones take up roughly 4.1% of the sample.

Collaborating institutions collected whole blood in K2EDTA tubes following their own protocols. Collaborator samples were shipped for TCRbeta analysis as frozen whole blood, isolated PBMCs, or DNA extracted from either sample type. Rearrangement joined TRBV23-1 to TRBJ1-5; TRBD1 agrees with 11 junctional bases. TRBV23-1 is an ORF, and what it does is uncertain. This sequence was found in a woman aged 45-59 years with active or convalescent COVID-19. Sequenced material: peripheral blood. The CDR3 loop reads CASSQLGQGANQPQHF. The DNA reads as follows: TGCGCCAGCAGTCAACTTGGACAGGGGGCTAATCAGCCCCAGCATTTT.